Presented here are 2 T cell receptor beta chains from one specimen sequenced in a study of T-cell reconstitution after alpha-beta-depleted transplantation in children. Preparation of the TCRbeta library was carried out with unique molecular identifiers. TCRdb reprocessed the PCR reads via MiXCR and lists one record per CDR3 protein. The sample shows around 380,000 distinct CDR3 sequences, roughly a tenth of them seen only once. The sample consisted of PBMCs from the stem cell graft donor, taken from the stem cell graft. The receptors here all came from a human donor who donated a stem cell graft to a child with acute myeloid leukemia.

The J gene is TRBJ2-3, the V gene TRBV20-1; D unresolved. Looked up from germline, CDR1 is DFQATT and CDR2 is SNEGSKA (reference sequence). V was trimmed by 0 bases and J by 1 base, leaving 5 bases between them. CDR3 length equals 13 residues. In DNA form, the CDR3 reads TGCAGTGCTAGAGAGCCACGCACAGATACGCAGTATTTT. Translating it yields CSAREPRTDTQYF.

This clonotype was counted only a few times. In DNA, the CDR3 is TGTGCCAGCACTAAAACTACCCCGGGACTGAACTACAATGAGCAGTTCTTC. It is translated as CASTKTTPGLNYNEQFF. The V and J genes are TRBV6-2 or TRBV6-3 and TRBJ2-1; maybe TRBD2 (6 bases). CDR1 MNHEY and CDR2 SVGEGT come from the germline V gene. This CDR3 has 17 residues. V lost 7 bases and J 3 bases, leaving 22 bases between the germline ends.